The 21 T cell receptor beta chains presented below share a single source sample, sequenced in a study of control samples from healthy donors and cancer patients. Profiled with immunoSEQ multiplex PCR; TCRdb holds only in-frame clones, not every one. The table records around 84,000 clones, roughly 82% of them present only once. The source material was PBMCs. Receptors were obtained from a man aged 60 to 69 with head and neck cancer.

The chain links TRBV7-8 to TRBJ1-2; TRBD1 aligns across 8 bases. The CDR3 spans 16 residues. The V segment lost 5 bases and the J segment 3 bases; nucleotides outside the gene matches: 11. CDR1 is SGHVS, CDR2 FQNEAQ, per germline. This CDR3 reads CASSAPTGARDYGYTF. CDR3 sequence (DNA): TGTGCCAGCAGCGCCCCGACAGGGGCTCGAGACTATGGCTACACCTTC.

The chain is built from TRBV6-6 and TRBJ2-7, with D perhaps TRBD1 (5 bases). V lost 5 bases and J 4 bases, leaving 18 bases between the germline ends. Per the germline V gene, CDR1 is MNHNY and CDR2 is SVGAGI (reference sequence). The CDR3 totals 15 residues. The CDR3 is CASSPDSIGRYEQYF. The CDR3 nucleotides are TGTGCCAGCAGTCCCGACAGTATAGGACGTTACGAGCAGTACTTC.

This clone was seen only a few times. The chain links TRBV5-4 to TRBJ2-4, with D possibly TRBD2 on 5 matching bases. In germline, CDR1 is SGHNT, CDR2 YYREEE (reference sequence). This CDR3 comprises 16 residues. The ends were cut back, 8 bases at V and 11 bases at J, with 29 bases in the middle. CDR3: CASSSSTGSDLRVQYF. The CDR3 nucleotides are TGTGCCAGTAGTTCTTCGACGGGAAGCGACTTAAGAGTTCAGTACTTC. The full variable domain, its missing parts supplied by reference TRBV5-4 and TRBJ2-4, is ETGVTQSPTHLIKTRGQQVTLRCSSQSGHNTVSWYQQALGQGPQFIFQYYREEENGRGNFPPRFSGLQFPNYSSELNVNALELDDSALYLCASSSSTGSDLRVQYFGAGTRLSVL.

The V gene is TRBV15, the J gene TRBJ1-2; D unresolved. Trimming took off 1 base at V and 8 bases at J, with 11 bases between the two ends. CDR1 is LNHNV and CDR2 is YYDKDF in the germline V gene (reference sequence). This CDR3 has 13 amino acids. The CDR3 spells CATSRGQETGYTF. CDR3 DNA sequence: TGTGCCACCAGCAGAGGCCAAGAAACCGGCTACACCTTC.

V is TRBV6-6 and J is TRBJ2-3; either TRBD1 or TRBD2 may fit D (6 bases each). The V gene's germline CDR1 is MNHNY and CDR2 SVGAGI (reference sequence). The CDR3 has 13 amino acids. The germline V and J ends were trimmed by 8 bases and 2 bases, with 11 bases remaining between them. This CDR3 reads CASGRGHTDTQYF. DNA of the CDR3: TGTGCCAGCGGACGGGGGCACACAGATACGCAGTATTTT.

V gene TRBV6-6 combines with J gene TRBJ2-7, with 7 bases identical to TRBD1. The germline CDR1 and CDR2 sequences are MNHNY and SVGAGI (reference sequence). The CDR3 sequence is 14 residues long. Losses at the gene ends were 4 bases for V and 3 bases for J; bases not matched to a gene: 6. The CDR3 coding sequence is TGTGCCAGCAGTTTCCCTGACAGGGACTACGAGCAGTACTTC. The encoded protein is CASSFPDRDYEQYF.

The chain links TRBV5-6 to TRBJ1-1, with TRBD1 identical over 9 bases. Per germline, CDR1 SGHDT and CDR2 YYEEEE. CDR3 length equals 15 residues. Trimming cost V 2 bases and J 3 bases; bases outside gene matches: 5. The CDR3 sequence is CASSFSTGGYTEAFF. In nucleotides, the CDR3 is TGTGCCAGCAGCTTCTCGACAGGGGGATACACTGAAGCTTTCTTT.

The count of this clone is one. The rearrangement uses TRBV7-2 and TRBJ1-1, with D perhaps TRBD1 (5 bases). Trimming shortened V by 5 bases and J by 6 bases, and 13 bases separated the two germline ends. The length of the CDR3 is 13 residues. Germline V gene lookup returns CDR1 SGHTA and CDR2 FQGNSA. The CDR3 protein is CASSVGEYAEAFF. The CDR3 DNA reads TGTGCCAGCAGCGTGGGGGAGTATGCTGAAGCTTTCTTT. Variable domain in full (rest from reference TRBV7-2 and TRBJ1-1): GAGVSQSPSNKVTEKGKDVELRCDPISGHTALYWYRQSLGQGLEFLIYFQGNSAPDKSGLPSDRFSAERTGGSVSTLTIQRTQQEDSAVYLCASSVGEYAEAFFGQGTRLTVV.

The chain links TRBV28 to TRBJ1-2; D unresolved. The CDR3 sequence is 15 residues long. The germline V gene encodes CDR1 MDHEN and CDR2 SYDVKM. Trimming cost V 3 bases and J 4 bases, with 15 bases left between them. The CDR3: CASSFTQGRLYGYTF. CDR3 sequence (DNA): TGTGCCAGCAGTTTTACCCAAGGACGGCTCTATGGCTACACCTTC.

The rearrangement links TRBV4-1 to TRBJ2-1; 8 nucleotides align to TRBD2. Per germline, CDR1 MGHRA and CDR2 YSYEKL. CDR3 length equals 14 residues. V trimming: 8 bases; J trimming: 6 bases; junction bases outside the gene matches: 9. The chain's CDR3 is CASRSGSRINEQFF. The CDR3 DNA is TGCGCCAGCCGGAGCGGGAGTAGGATCAATGAGCAGTTCTTC.

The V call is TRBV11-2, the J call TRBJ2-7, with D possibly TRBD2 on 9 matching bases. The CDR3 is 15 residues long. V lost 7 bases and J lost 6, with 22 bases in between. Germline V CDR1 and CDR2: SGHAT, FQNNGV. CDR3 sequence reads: CASTSGASGTGEQYF. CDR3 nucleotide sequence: TGTGCCAGCACCTCTGGTGCTAGCGGGACAGGCGAGCAGTACTTC. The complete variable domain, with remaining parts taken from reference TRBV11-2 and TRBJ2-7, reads EAGVAQSPRYKIIEKRQSVAFWCNPISGHATLYWYQQILGQGPKLLIQFQNNGVVDDSQLPKDRFSAERLKGVDSTLKIQPAKLEDSAVYLCASTSGASGTGEQYFGPGTRLTVT.

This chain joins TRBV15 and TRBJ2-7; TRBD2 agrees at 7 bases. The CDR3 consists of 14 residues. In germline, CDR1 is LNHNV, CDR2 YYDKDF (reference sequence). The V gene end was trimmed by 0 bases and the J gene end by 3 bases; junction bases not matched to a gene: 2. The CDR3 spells CATSREGGFYEQYF. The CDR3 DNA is TGTGCCACCAGCAGAGAGGGAGGGTTCTACGAGCAGTACTTC. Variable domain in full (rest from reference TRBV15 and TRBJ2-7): DAMVIQNPRYQVTQFGKPVTLSCSQTLNHNVMYWYQQKSSQAPKLLFHYYDKDFNNEADTPDNFQSRRPNTSFCFLDIRSPGLGDTAMYLCATSREGGFYEQYFGPGTRLTVT.

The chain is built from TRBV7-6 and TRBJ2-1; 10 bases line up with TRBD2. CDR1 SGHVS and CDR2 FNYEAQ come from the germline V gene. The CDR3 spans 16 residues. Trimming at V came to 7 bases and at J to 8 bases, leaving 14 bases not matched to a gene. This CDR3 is CASTPGISGRGDEQFF. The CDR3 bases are TGTGCCAGCACCCCAGGGATAAGCGGGAGGGGAGATGAGCAGTTCTTC.

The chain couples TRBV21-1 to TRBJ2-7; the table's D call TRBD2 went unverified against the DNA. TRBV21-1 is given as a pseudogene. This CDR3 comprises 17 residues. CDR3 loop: CASSTGLAGGEGFEQYF. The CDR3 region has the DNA TGTGCCAGCAGCACAGGGCTAGCGGGAGGTGAAGGGTTCGAGCAGTACTTC.

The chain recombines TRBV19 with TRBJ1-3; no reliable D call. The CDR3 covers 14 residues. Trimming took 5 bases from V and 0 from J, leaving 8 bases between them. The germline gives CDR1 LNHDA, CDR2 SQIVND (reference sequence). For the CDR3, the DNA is TGTGCCAGTAGTCACCGGGACTCTGGAAACACCATATATTTT. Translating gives CASSHRDSGNTIYF. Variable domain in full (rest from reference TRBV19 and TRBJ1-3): DGGITQSPKYLFRKEGQNVTLSCEQNLNHDAMYWYRQDPGQGLRLIYYSQIVNDFQKGDIAEGYSVSREKKESFPLTVTSAQKNPTAFYLCASSHRDSGNTIYFGEGSWLTVV.

The chain's CDR3 is CASSVGQGVNNEQFF. DNA for the CDR3: TGTGCCAGCAGCGTCGGACAGGGGGTCAACAATGAGCAGTTCTTC. V and J are TRBV11-2 and TRBJ2-1; 10 bases match TRBD1. Germline V gene lookup returns CDR1 SGHAT and CDR2 FQNNGV. This CDR3 is 15 amino acids long. Trimming took 5 bases from V and 5 from J; bases not matched to a gene: 6. The full variable domain, completed using reference TRBV11-2 and TRBJ2-1, is EAGVAQSPRYKIIEKRQSVAFWCNPISGHATLYWYQQILGQGPKLLIQFQNNGVVDDSQLPKDRFSAERLKGVDSTLKIQPAKLEDSAVYLCASSVGQGVNNEQFFGPGTRLTVL.

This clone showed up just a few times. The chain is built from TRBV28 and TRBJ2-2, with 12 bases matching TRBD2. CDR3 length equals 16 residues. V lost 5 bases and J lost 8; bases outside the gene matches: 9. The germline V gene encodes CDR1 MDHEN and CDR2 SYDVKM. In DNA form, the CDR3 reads TGTGCCAGCAGTCCCCGACTAGCGGGAGTGGTAGGGGAGCTGTTTTTT. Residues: CASSPRLAGVVGELFF.

The CDR3 nucleotides read TGTGCCAGCAGCTTAGTGAGGGCAGGGGGTCGGAGTTCACCCCTCCACTTT. Translation: CASSLVRAGGRSSPLHF. The chain couples TRBV7-9 to TRBJ1-6; 7 nucleotides line up with TRBD1. V lost 1 base and J lost 9; bases outside the gene matches: 12. Germline CDR1 and CDR2: SEHNR and FQNEAQ (reference sequence). The CDR3 has 17 residues.

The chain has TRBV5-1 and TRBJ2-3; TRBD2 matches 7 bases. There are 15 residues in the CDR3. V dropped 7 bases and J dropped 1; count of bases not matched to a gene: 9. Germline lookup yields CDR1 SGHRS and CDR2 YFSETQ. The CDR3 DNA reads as TGCGCCAGCGTACCGACTAGCCGGGGCACAGATACGCAGTATTTT. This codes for CASVPTSRGTDTQYF.

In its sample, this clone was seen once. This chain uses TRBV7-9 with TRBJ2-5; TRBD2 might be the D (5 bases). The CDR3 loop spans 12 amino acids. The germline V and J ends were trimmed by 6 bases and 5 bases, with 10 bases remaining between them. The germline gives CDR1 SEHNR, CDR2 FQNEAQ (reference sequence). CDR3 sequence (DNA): TGTGCCAGCAGTTTCTCGGGGGAGACCCAGTACTTC. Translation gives CASSFSGETQYF.

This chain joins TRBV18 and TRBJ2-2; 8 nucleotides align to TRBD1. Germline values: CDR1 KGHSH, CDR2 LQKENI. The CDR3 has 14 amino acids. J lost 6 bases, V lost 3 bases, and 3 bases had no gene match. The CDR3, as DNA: TGTGCCAGCTCACCTTTACAGGGGGCCGGGGAGCTGTTTTTT. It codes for CASSPLQGAGELFF.